The clone carrying this T cell receptor (beta chain) has more than one count but fewer than ten. Its antigen is as yet unknown. Every individual TCR cDNA molecule carried its own unique molecular identifier, which allowed correction of PCR and sequencing errors. TCRdb re-derived calls from the 5' RACE reads in MiXCR, one entry per CDR3 protein. Of around 24,000 distinct CDR3 sequences listed, over 6% are singletons. Time point noted: sample taken at primary tumor resection. The donors were 65 to 85 patients with non-small cell lung cancer that was early-stage and untreated. Tumor, nontumor lung or frozen PBMC supplied whole RNA, sequenced without sorting. This specimen belongs to a study of spatial heterogeneity in lung cancer. Regarding the study as a whole: Compared with follow-up, resection was when ubiquitous expanded tumor TCRs appeared in blood more.

This CDR3 spans 15 amino acids. Looked up from germline, CDR1 is SGHVS and CDR2 is FQNEAQ. The V gene end was trimmed by 1 base and the J gene end by 4 bases; junction bases not matched to a gene: 1. This clonotype was sampled from a male donor with early-stage non-small cell lung cancer. The chain is built from TRBV7-8 and TRBJ2-2; 9 nucleotides agree with TRBD2. Sample: PBMCs, taken at surgery. CDR3: CASSLGGGATGELFF. DNA for the CDR3: TGTGCCAGCAGCTTAGGCGGGGGGGCCACCGGGGAGCTGTTTTTT.